This entry concerns a single TCR beta chain. The antigen remains undetermined. CDR3 length: 12 residues. V gave up 0 bases and J gave up 4 bases, with 6 bases separating them. From germline, CDR1 is GTSNPN and CDR2 SVGIG (reference sequence). Profiling relied on immunoSEQ multiplex PCR, and the TCRdb table lists in-frame clones only, not all of them. The table has approximately 38,000 clones, around 71% seen once. This record comes from a study of vaccination effects on CD4 cells after COVID-19. Study background: After the second dose, samples were taken at median day 72.

Subsequent to roughly 9 days of culture, CD4+ T cells were isolated. Participants each got two BNT162b2 or mRNA-1273 vaccine doses. None of these healthy vaccinees had been infected with SARS-CoV-2 before vaccination. The source was CD4+ T cells from PBMCs cultured without peptide, collected after COVID-19 vaccination. The TCR originated in a human donor who received a COVID-19 vaccine. The chain carries TRBV30 and TRBJ2-5; the D is unclear. The CDR3 region is CAWSVWRETQYF. CDR3 DNA: TGTGCCTGGAGTGTCTGGCGAGAGACCCAGTACTTC.